Presented here are 28 T cell receptor beta chains from one specimen sequenced in a study of human T cells and chemical hapten exposure. TCRdb called the RACE reads again in MiXCR, with one record for every CDR3 protein. The table has 80,000 to 100,000 distinct CDR3 sequences, 10% to 12% seen once. Regarding time point: pre-sensitization, week 0. Treatment reported: therapeutic diphenylcyclopropenone sensitization with weekly scalp DPC. The material sequenced was whole blood, taken in connection with sensitization to the hapten diphenylcyclopropenone (DPC). The receptors originated from a woman aged 60-70 years with alopecia areata. Some clones in this sample may be carry-over from other donors' samples.

The chain couples TRBV7-3 to TRBJ2-1; the D gene is possibly TRBD1 (5 bases). Germline V CDR1 and CDR2: SGHTA, FQGTGA. Trimming removed 5 bases from V and 3 bases from J, with 11 bases in between. The CDR3 loop spans 14 amino acids. The CDR3 here is CASSLGRVYNEQFF. CDR3 DNA: TGTGCCAGCAGCCTGGGCAGGGTCTACAATGAGCAGTTCTTC.

The chain carries TRBV10-2 and TRBJ1-1, with a weak D call TRBD1 (5 bases). Trimming shortened V by 7 bases and J by 4 bases, and 13 bases separated the two germline ends. The CDR3 length is 13 residues. Germline V CDR1 and CDR2: WSHSY, SAAADI. CDR3 coding DNA: TGCGCCAGCACACCGGGGGTAGGCACTGAAGCTTTCTTT. Translated, it gives CASTPGVGTEAFF.

This clonotype has more than one count but fewer than ten. The chain is built from TRBV4-1 and TRBJ1-2; D perhaps matches TRBD1 (5 bases). The V end was cut by 4 bases, the J end by 8 bases, with 23 bases between. The germline V gene encodes CDR1 MGHRA and CDR2 YSYEKL. The CDR3 is 16 amino acids. The chain's CDR3 is CASSPRRLGDLGGYTF. DNA of the CDR3: TGCGCCAGCAGCCCCCGGAGGTTGGGGGACTTAGGGGGCTACACCTTC.

This rearrangement joins TRBV12-3 or TRBV12-4 to TRBJ2-2; 9 nucleotides line up with TRBD1. This CDR3 is built from 14 residues. Trimming at V came to 5 bases and at J to 5 bases, leaving 3 bases not matched to a gene. The CDR3 loop reads CASSPGQGTGELFF. CDR3 coding DNA: TGTGCCAGCAGTCCGGGACAGGGTACCGGGGAGCTGTTTTTT.

Note on this clonotype: This may stem from a read error, because a much larger clone lies one nucleotide away. This chain connects TRBV29-1 to TRBJ1-2; 12 bases agree with TRBD1. Germline V gene data show CDR1 as SQVTM and CDR2 as ANQGSEA. The CDR3 has 15 residues. DNA of the CDR3: TGCGGCGTTCCCGGGACAGGGGGCGGCGGCTATGGCTACACCTTC. It codes for CGVPGTGGGGYGYTF.

The V and J genes are TRBV12-3 or TRBV12-4 and TRBJ2-3; 9 nucleotides match TRBD2. V was clipped by 4 bases and J by 0 bases; unmatched bases: 11. The CDR3 loop spans 18 amino acids. CDR3 sequence (DNA): TGTGCCAGCAGTTCCCCCCGGGGAAGCGGGGGGAGCACAGATACGCAGTATTTT. Its protein product is CASSSPRGSGGSTDTQYF.

J is TRBJ1-1 and V is TRBV18, with D hard to call. Germline V gene sequence: CDR1 KGHSH, CDR2 LQKENI. CDR3 length: 14 amino acids. The V end was cut by 1 base, the J end by 1 base, with 7 bases between. The CDR3 spells CASSPQGENTEAFF. In nucleotides, the CDR3 is TGTGCCAGCTCACCACAGGGTGAGAACACTGAAGCTTTCTTT.

At least ten counts were recorded for this clonotype. This rearrangement joins TRBV11-2 to TRBJ1-1; unclear D gene. The CDR3 contains 12 residues. V lost 1 base, J lost 11 bases, and 11 bases lay in between. Germline values: CDR1 SGHAT, CDR2 FQNNGV. DNA for the CDR3: TGTGCCAGCAGCTTAGGGACCGTGTCCGCTTTCTTT. This gives the protein CASSLGTVSAFF.

This clonotype was detected many times. The rearrangement uses TRBV3-1 and TRBJ2-1, with D possibly TRBD2 on 5 matching bases. Germline assignment: CDR1 LGHDT and CDR2 YNNKEL (reference sequence). This CDR3 contains 18 residues. Trimming removed 0 bases at V and 3 bases at J, with 18 bases between. The CDR3 here is CASSQDSAGPGNYNEQFF. The CDR3 DNA follows: TGTGCCAGCAGCCAAGATTCAGCAGGACCGGGGAACTACAATGAGCAGTTCTTC.

The V gene is TRBV12-3 or TRBV12-4, the J gene TRBJ1-1; TRBD1 might be the D (5 bases). The CDR3 is 14 amino acids. Trimming pared 5 bases from V and 3 bases from J, leaving 13 bases between. In DNA form, the CDR3 reads TGTGCCAGCAGTCCCCAGGGAGGGGACACTGAAGCTTTCTTT. It specifies CASSPQGGDTEAFF.

This clonotype has a count of ten or more. This chain links TRBV12-3 or TRBV12-4 with TRBJ1-6, with no clear D. CDR3 length: 14 amino acids. Trimming removed 5 bases from V and 7 bases from J, with 12 bases in between. CDR3 region: CASSPETLNSPLHF. The CDR3 bases are TGTGCCAGCAGTCCTGAGACTTTAAATTCACCCCTCCACTTT.

The chain couples TRBV2 to TRBJ1-5; 8 bases are a match to TRBD1. Germline V CDR1 and CDR2: SNHLY, FYNNEI. The CDR3 has 15 amino acids. The V gene end was trimmed by 3 bases and the J gene end by 7 bases; junction bases not matched to a gene: 8. In DNA form, the CDR3 reads TGTGCCAGCAGTGAGAACACAGGGGGTCGACAGCCCCAGCATTTT. This sequence encodes CASSENTGGRQPQHF.

This clonotype was counted many times. The chain carries TRBV20-1 and TRBJ1-4; 8 nucleotides line up with TRBD1. The germline gives CDR1 DFQATT, CDR2 SNEGSKA (reference sequence). V lost 5 bases and J lost 7; bases outside the gene matches: 9. The CDR3 loop spans 14 amino acids. CDR3 sequence: CSASTGETSEKLFF. CDR3 sequence (DNA): TGCAGTGCTTCGACAGGGGAAACGAGTGAAAAACTGTTTTTT.

V gene TRBV13 combines with J gene TRBJ1-1, with 9 bases aligning to TRBD1. The V gene's germline CDR1 is PRHDT and CDR2 FYEKMQ (reference sequence). J gave up 1 base and V 0 bases, and 0 bases lay outside the gene matches. This CDR3 contains 15 residues. This CDR3 reads CASSLGDRGNTEAFF. The CDR3 bases are TGTGCCAGCAGCTTAGGGGACAGGGGGAACACTGAAGCTTTCTTT.

The genes are TRBV10-3 and TRBJ2-5; D remains ambiguous. This CDR3 comprises 14 residues. Trimming left V 10 bases short and J 1 base short, with 16 bases between. In germline, CDR1 is ENHRY, CDR2 SYGVKD. The chain's CDR3 is CATARGSGQETQYF. The DNA for the CDR3 is TGTGCCACCGCCCGAGGTTCAGGCCAAGAGACCCAGTACTTC.

This clonotype was detected a few times. This chain connects TRBV21-1 to TRBJ2-6; the DNA was not compared with TRBD1, the D call given in the table. TRBV21-1 is marked as a pseudogene. The CDR3 is 19 amino acids. For the CDR3, the DNA is TGTGCCAGCAGCAAACAGGGACGACAGTCAGGATCTGGGGCCAACGTCCTGACTTTC. It encodes CASSKQGRQSGSGANVLTF.

In its sample, this clonotype was seen a few times. The chain uses TRBV7-9 and TRBJ2-5; 8 bases match TRBD2. The J segment lost 3 bases and the V segment lost 5 bases, leaving 2 bases of the junction unmatched. The germline V gene has CDR1 SEHNR and CDR2 FQNEAQ (reference sequence). The CDR3 loop spans 13 amino acids. The CDR3 nucleotides read TGTGCCAGCAGCCTTAGCGGGGAAGAGACCCAGTACTTC. Its translation is CASSLSGEETQYF. Full variable domain (remainder filled in from reference TRBV7-9 and TRBJ2-5): DTGVSQNPRHKITKRGQNVTFRCDPISEHNRLYWYRQTLGQGPEFLTYFQNEAQLEKSRLLSDRFSAERPKGSFSTLEIQRTEQGDSAMYLCASSLSGEETQYFGPGTRLLVL.

This clonotype was counted many times. This chain joins TRBV7-6 and TRBJ2-7; TRBD1 aligns across 9 bases. The CDR3 loop spans 14 amino acids. The ends lost 5 bases at V and 4 bases at J; junction bases unmatched: 6. Germline CDR1 reads SGHVS; CDR2 reads FNYEAQ. This CDR3 reads CASSPRTGVYEQYF. In DNA, the CDR3 is TGTGCCAGCAGCCCGAGGACAGGGGTTTACGAGCAGTACTTC.

This clonotype was detected only a few times. The chain recombines TRBV6-1 with TRBJ2-7; D call uncertain. The CDR3 is 13 amino acids. The ends were cut back, 8 bases at V and 4 bases at J, with 15 bases in the middle. From germline, CDR1 is MNHNS and CDR2 SASEGT. This chain's CDR3 is CASSEGGVYEQYF. The CDR3 nucleotides read TGTGCCAGCTCAGAAGGTGGGGTTTACGAGCAGTACTTC.

Remarks on this clonotype: The junction departs from germline at one end; a sequencing error may be responsible. The chain couples TRBV12-3 or TRBV12-4 to TRBJ1-5, with D unresolved. This CDR3 region has 12 residues. CDR3 bases: TGTGCTAGCGGGGATGGCAATCAGCCCCAGAATTTT. It encodes CASGDGNQPQNF.

This rearrangement joins TRBV30 to TRBJ1-1, with D perhaps matching TRBD1 (6 bases). The CDR3 has 12 amino acids. From germline, CDR1 is GTSNPN and CDR2 SVGIG (reference sequence). The germline V and J ends were trimmed by 8 bases and 10 bases, with 20 bases remaining between them. The DNA of the CDR3 is TGTGCCCGGGCCCCAGGAGGCAGGGGAGCTTTCTTT. Amino acids: CARAPGGRGAFF.

This clonotype was recorded a few times. This rearrangement joins TRBV20-1 to TRBJ2-1; no firm D call. Trimming took off 6 bases at V and 8 bases at J, with 14 bases between the two ends. The CDR3 totals 12 residues. The V gene's germline CDR1 is DFQATT and CDR2 SNEGSKA (reference sequence). CDR3 in amino acids: CSASAPGDEQFF. The CDR3 DNA is TGCAGTGCATCCGCCCCAGGCGATGAGCAGTTCTTC.

This clonotype was detected many times. The chain has TRBV7-9 and TRBJ1-1; 9 nucleotides agree with TRBD1. Germline CDR1 reads SEHNR; CDR2 reads FQNEAQ (reference sequence). This CDR3 contains 16 residues. J gave up 0 bases and V 5 bases, and 7 bases lay outside the gene matches. CDR3 sequence reads: CASSGTGGSLNTEAFF. The CDR3 DNA reads as TGTGCCAGCAGCGGAACAGGGGGCTCCCTGAACACTGAAGCTTTCTTT.

This clonotype came up many times. V is TRBV27 and J is TRBJ1-6; unclear D gene. V lost 7 bases, J lost 5 bases, and 6 bases lay in between. Germline V gives CDR1 MNHEY, CDR2 SMNVEV (reference sequence). The CDR3 runs 12 residues. The CDR3 DNA follows: TGTGCCAGCAATTCGAATAATTCACCCCTCCACTTT. Its translation is CASNSNNSPLHF.

This clonotype was picked up a small number of times. V is TRBV2 and J is TRBJ1-4; possibly TRBD1 for D (6 bases). The length of the CDR3 is 15 residues. Trimming removed 3 bases at V and 8 bases at J, with 16 bases between. Germline CDR1 reads SNHLY; CDR2 reads FYNNEI. CDR3 protein: CASSDAGQLYEKLFF. CDR3 sequence (DNA): TGTGCCAGCAGTGATGCAGGACAGTTATACGAAAAACTGTTTTTT.

The chain combines TRBV15 with TRBJ2-1; 8 nucleotides agree with TRBD2. The V gene's germline CDR1 is LNHNV and CDR2 YYDKDF (reference sequence). Trimming took 0 bases from V and 4 from J; bases not matched to a gene: 8. The CDR3 is 17 residues long. The CDR3 coding sequence is TGTGCCACCAGCAGAGATACAGGAAGCGGGGGTTACAATGAGCAGTTCTTC. Translation: CATSRDTGSGGYNEQFF.

In this sample, this clonotype turned up a few times. The chain is built from TRBV20-1 and TRBJ1-1; the D gene is possibly TRBD1 (5 bases). Trimming left V 4 bases short and J 1 base short, with 13 bases between. The CDR3 consists of 14 residues. Germline V gene data show CDR1 as DFQATT and CDR2 as SNEGSKA (reference sequence). The CDR3 spells CSAKTTERNTEAFF. In DNA, the CDR3 is TGCAGTGCTAAGACGACAGAAAGGAACACTGAAGCTTTCTTT.

At least ten counts were recorded for this clonotype. The chain links TRBV5-1 to TRBJ1-1; no definite D call. This CDR3 is built from 17 residues. The V and J ends lost 0 bases and 0 bases respectively, with 15 bases between them. The V gene's germline CDR1 is SGHRS and CDR2 YFSETQ. CDR3 residues: CASSLELNTFMNTEAFF. DNA of the CDR3: TGCGCCAGCAGCTTGGAACTTAATACCTTTATGAACACTGAAGCTTTCTTT.